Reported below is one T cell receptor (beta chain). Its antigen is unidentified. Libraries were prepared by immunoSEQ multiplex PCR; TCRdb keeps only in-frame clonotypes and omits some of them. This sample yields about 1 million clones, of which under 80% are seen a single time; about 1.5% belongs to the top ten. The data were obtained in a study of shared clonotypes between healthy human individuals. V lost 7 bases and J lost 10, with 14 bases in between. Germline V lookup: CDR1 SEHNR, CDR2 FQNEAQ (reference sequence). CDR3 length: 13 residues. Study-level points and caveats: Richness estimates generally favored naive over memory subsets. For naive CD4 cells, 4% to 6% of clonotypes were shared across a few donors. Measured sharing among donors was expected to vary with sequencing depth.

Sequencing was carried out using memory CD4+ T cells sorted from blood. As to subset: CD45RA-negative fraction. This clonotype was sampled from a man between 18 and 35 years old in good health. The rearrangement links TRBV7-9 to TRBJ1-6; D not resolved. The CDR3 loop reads CASTRAGSSPLHF. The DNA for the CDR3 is TGTGCCAGCACCCGAGCCGGTAGCTCACCCCTCCACTTT.